The 17 T cell receptor beta chains given below trace back to one sample, sequenced in a study of beta chain features in type 1 diabetes. Reverse transcription of all isolated RNA meant that expressed TCRB transcripts were sequenced. TCRdb's table, derived via immunoSEQ multiplex PCR, lists solely in-frame clones and lacks some. There are around 500,000 clones in the sample; about an eighth occur only once, and around 0.05% lies in the top ten. The sequenced material came from naive CD4+ T cells from blood. These receptors came from a woman aged 18-35 years in good health.

The table lists this clone with a few counts. This chain connects TRBV9 to TRBJ2-5; TRBD2 is a possible D gene (6 bases). Germline values: CDR1 SGDLS, CDR2 YYNGEE. V was clipped by 3 bases and J by 5 bases, with 17 bases between them. This CDR3 is built from 15 residues. CDR3 amino acids: CASSELEGALETQYF. The CDR3 bases are TGTGCCAGCAGCGAGCTGGAGGGCGCACTCGAGACCCAGTACTTC. The complete variable domain, with remaining parts taken from reference TRBV9 and TRBJ2-5, reads DSGVTQTPKHLITATGQRVTLRCSPRSGDLSVYWYQQSLDQGLQFLIQYYNGEERAKGNILERFSAQQFPDLHSELNLSSLELGDSALYFCASSELEGALETQYFGPGTRLLVL.

The chain links TRBV4-1 to TRBJ2-7; a possible D gene is TRBD1 (6 bases). CDR3 length: 15 residues. The V gene lost 2 bases and the J gene lost 1 base, with 12 bases spanning the gap. Germline CDR1 reads MGHRA; CDR2 reads YSYEKL. The CDR3 loop reads CASSQFATGSYEQYV. CDR3 in DNA: TGCGCCAGCAGCCAATTCGCGACAGGATCCTACGAGCAGTACGTC.

The CDR3 sequence: CASSVGLALYEQYV. The CDR3 region has the DNA TGTGCCAGCAGCGTAGGGCTAGCTCTCTACGAGCAGTACGTC. The chain uses TRBV9 and TRBJ2-7; D possibly corresponds to TRBD2 (5 bases). From germline, CDR1 is SGDLS and CDR2 YYNGEE. V lost 0 bases and J 3 bases, leaving 10 bases between the germline ends. The CDR3 has 14 amino acids.

Notes on this clone: In the same sample, other DNA sequences code for this CDR3. The V and J genes are TRBV20-1 and TRBJ2-5; possible D gene TRBD1, 5 bases. V was clipped by 4 bases and J by 4 bases, with 7 bases between them. The CDR3 has 11 amino acids. Germline V lookup: CDR1 DFQATT, CDR2 SNEGSKA (reference sequence). The CDR3: CSATRGETQYF. CDR3 nucleotides: TGCAGTGCTACTAGGGGAGAGACCCAGTACTTC.

V gene TRBV6-6 combines with J gene TRBJ2-7; no firm D call. Germline V gives CDR1 MNHNY, CDR2 SVGAGI (reference sequence). The V end lost 8 bases, the J end lost 3 bases, and 11 bases lay between the germline ends. CDR3 length: 12 residues. CDR3 coding DNA: TGTGCCAGCGGCAGGAGCGTCTACGAGCAGTACTTC. Protein sequence: CASGRSVYEQYF.

This sequence joins TRBV18 and TRBJ2-2; 8 positions match TRBD1. The CDR3 runs to 15 residues. The junction had 3 bases not matched to a gene; V was cut back by 2 bases and J by 4 bases. The V gene's germline CDR1 is KGHSH and CDR2 LQKENI. In DNA form, the CDR3 reads TGTGCCAGCTCACCAACGGGACAGGCCACCGGGGAGCTGTTTTTT. Translation: CASSPTGQATGELFF.

This clone has more than one count but fewer than ten. The chain carries TRBV29-1 and TRBJ1-5; a weak D match, TRBD1 (6 bases). CDR1 is SQVTM and CDR2 is ANQGSEA in the germline V gene. The ends were cut back, 4 bases at V and 7 bases at J, with 14 bases in the middle. This CDR3 spans 13 amino acids. CDR3 bases: TGCAGCGTTGTCTTAGGGGGGGCACAGCCCCAGCATTTT. This gives the protein CSVVLGGAQPQHF.

This clone was found a few times. V is TRBV19 and J is TRBJ2-5; D unresolved. With 5 bases removed from V and 2 bases from J, the gap between germline ends came to 12 bases. Germline values: CDR1 LNHDA, CDR2 SQIVND (reference sequence). The CDR3 totals 14 residues. CDR3 residues: CASSPLDLQETQYF. The DNA of the CDR3 is TGTGCCAGTAGTCCCCTGGACCTTCAAGAGACCCAGTACTTC.

The chain links TRBV7-3 to TRBJ2-1; perhaps TRBD1 as D (6 bases). Trimming removed 3 bases at V and 6 bases at J, with 24 bases between. Germline-derived CDR1 and CDR2 are SGHTA and FQGTGA. The CDR3 sequence is 18 residues long. The CDR3 loop is CASSFNAPPGRGSNEQFF. CDR3 nucleotides: TGTGCCAGCAGCTTTAACGCTCCCCCGGGTAGGGGGAGCAATGAGCAGTTCTTC.

The gene calls are TRBV6-5 and TRBJ2-7, with TRBD2 identical over 14 bases. The CDR3 spans 14 residues. V shed 4 bases, J shed 10 bases, and the junction held 6 bases outside the gene matches. Germline loops: CDR1 MNHEY, CDR2 SVGAGI. For the CDR3, the DNA is TGTGCCAGCAGTTTCGGGACTAGCGGGAGTGATCAGTACTTC. Its protein product is CASSFGTSGSDQYF.

The rearrangement joins TRBV7-2 to TRBJ2-4; D uncertain. The V end lost 2 bases, the J end lost 8 bases, and 10 bases lay between the germline ends. This CDR3 has 13 amino acids. Germline V gene sequence: CDR1 SGHTA, CDR2 FQGNSA. The CDR3 reads CASSLNTLDIQYF. In DNA, the CDR3 is TGTGCCAGCAGCTTAAATACACTTGACATTCAGTACTTC.

This clone has more than one count but fewer than ten. The rearrangement joins TRBV28 to TRBJ1-1, with a tentative D call TRBD1 (5 bases). Germline V lookup: CDR1 MDHEN, CDR2 SYDVKM. This CDR3 comprises 11 residues. V was cut by 3 bases and J by 9 bases, with 8 bases left in between. The CDR3 here is CASSFQGQAFF. The CDR3 DNA reads as TGTGCCAGCAGTTTTCAGGGTCAAGCTTTCTTT.

The rearrangement links TRBV5-4 to TRBJ1-6; 8 bases line up with TRBD1. J gave up 10 bases and V 2 bases, and 11 bases lay outside the gene matches. The CDR3 has 16 residues. Germline CDR1 SGHNT, CDR2 YYREEE (reference sequence). Here the CDR3 reads CASSLPLSGGRSPLHF. CDR3 bases: TGTGCCAGCAGCTTACCTCTTTCAGGGGGCCGATCACCCCTCCACTTT.

This chain connects TRBV29-1 to TRBJ1-2; D is ambiguous. The germline gives CDR1 SQVTM, CDR2 ANQGSEA. With 7 bases removed from V and 6 bases from J, the gap between germline ends came to 15 bases. The CDR3 consists of 12 residues. CDR3: CSAYFQRDGYTF. The CDR3, as DNA: TGCAGCGCCTACTTTCAAAGGGATGGCTACACCTTC.

Only one count was recorded for this clone. J is TRBJ1-2 and V is TRBV5-4; TRBD1 is a possible D gene (6 bases). Germline V gene lookup returns CDR1 SGHNT and CDR2 YYREEE (reference sequence). V was cut by 4 bases and J by 2 bases, with 15 bases left in between. The CDR3 spans 15 residues. The CDR3: CASSLGGATNYGYTF. The CDR3 bases are TGTGCCAGCAGCCTCGGGGGGGCTACGAACTATGGCTACACCTTC. The variable domain in full, completed from reference TRBV5-4 and TRBJ1-2, reads ETGVTQSPTHLIKTRGQQVTLRCSSQSGHNTVSWYQQALGQGPQFIFQYYREEENGRGNFPPRFSGLQFPNYSSELNVNALELDDSALYLCASSLGGATNYGYTFGSGTRLTVV.

J is TRBJ2-5 and V is TRBV6-5, with D perhaps assigned TRBD1 or TRBD2 (5 bases each). V dropped 8 bases and J dropped 2 bases, with 12 bases sitting between them. CDR1 MNHEY and CDR2 SVGAGI come from the germline V gene. This CDR3 region has 13 residues. The CDR3 DNA reads TGTGCCAGCGGGACGCAGGTACAAGAGACCCAGTACTTC. It encodes CASGTQVQETQYF.

This clone was observed a handful of times. The identical CDR3 is also encoded by other nucleotide sequences in the sample. The V call is TRBV5-4, the J call TRBJ2-3, with 10 bases identical to TRBD1. CDR1 is SGHNT and CDR2 is YYREEE in the germline V gene (reference sequence). J was trimmed by 1 base and V by 0 bases; bases with no gene match: 2. The CDR3 spans 16 residues. The CDR3 DNA follows: TGTGCCAGCAGCTTGGCGGGGACAGGGGGCACAGATACGCAGTATTTT. Translated, it gives CASSLAGTGGTDTQYF.